The T cell receptor beta chain under discussion was sequenced for a study of CD8 T cells in Susac syndrome. Per germline, CDR1 SGDLS and CDR2 YYNGEE. The CDR3 runs 15 residues. Unmatched junction bases numbered 8, after V lost 4 bases and J lost 5 bases. With random hexamers, reverse transcription was performed on about 0.45 to 1 ug of RNA. One entry per CDR3 protein results from TCRdb running MiXCR on the immunoSEQ multiplex PCR reads. This sample has around 170,000 distinct CDR3 sequences, with 90% to 97% found just once. The sequenced material came from CD4+ T cells from PBMCs. The chain couples TRBV9 to TRBJ1-1, with 10 bases identical to TRBD1. The clonotype was recovered from a human donor with Susac syndrome. This CDR3 reads CASSLRDRGGTEAFF. CDR3 coding DNA: TGTGCCAGCAGCCTCCGGGACAGGGGAGGGACTGAAGCTTTCTTT.